Each of the 6 T cell receptor beta chains below was sequenced from the same sample in a study of vaccination effects on CD4 cells after COVID-19. Before sequencing took place, the ViraFEST assay used viral peptide pools to expand antigen-specific CD4+ T cells. Subsequent to less than 13 days of culture, CD4+ T cells were isolated. The study found no prior SARS-CoV-2 infection in the vaccine recipients, who tested negative for nucleocapsid antibodies. These TCRs' antigens remain unknown. The table came from immunoSEQ multiplex PCR; TCRdb's copy has only in-frame clones and leaves some out. Among under 80,000 clones listed, 78% were seen once. The material sequenced was CD4+ T cells from PBMCs cultured with SARS-CoV-2 spike peptides, taken before COVID-19 vaccination. Receptors originate from a human donor who received a COVID-19 vaccine.

The chain is built from TRBV30 and TRBJ2-7, with D possibly TRBD1 on 6 matching bases. This CDR3 comprises 14 residues. V was clipped by 2 bases and J by 0 bases, with 11 bases between them. Per the germline V gene, CDR1 is GTSNPN and CDR2 is SVGIG (reference sequence). CDR3 nucleotides: TGTGCCTGGAGTAGGGGGATGGGCTCCTACGAGCAGTACGTC. Translation gives CAWSRGMGSYEQYV.

V usage is TRBV28 and J usage is TRBJ2-5; 7 bases map to TRBD1. J lost 6 bases, V lost 7 bases, and 8 bases had no gene match. The CDR3 consists of 13 residues. Looked up from germline, CDR1 is MDHEN and CDR2 is SYDVKM. CDR3 protein: CASTQTGYQTQYF. The CDR3 nucleotides are TGTGCCAGCACCCAGACAGGGTACCAGACCCAGTACTTC.

This chain uses TRBV6-2 or TRBV6-3 with TRBJ2-5, with TRBD1 matching over 7 bases. Losses at the gene ends were 1 base for V and 2 bases for J; bases not matched to a gene: 7. The germline gives CDR1 MNHEY, CDR2 SVGEGT. The CDR3 runs to 16 residues. CDR3 loop: CASSYFGTVQQETQYF. CDR3 DNA sequence: TGTGCCAGCAGTTACTTCGGGACAGTACAGCAAGAGACCCAGTACTTC.

J is TRBJ1-6 and V is TRBV29-1, with D perhaps TRBD1 (6 bases). Trimming took off 7 bases at V and 5 bases at J, with 15 bases between the two ends. There are 14 residues in the CDR3. The germline CDR1 and CDR2 sequences are SQVTM and ANQGSEA. The CDR3 sequence is CSARLQGNNSPLHF. The CDR3 DNA reads TGCAGCGCCCGTTTACAGGGTAATAATTCACCCCTCCACTTT.

The chain recombines TRBV4-1 with TRBJ1-5; a weak D match, TRBD1 (5 bases). CDR3 size: 15 residues. V dropped 5 bases and J dropped 1 base, with 12 bases sitting between them. Germline V gene lookup returns CDR1 MGHRA and CDR2 YSYEKL. Written as DNA, the CDR3 is TGCGCCAGCAGCGGGGGGGGGTTAAGCAATCAGCCCCAGCATTTT. Translation gives CASSGGGLSNQPQHF.

The CDR3 nucleotides are TGTGCCAGCAGTTTAAGTTCAGGGAGGGAAAAACTGTTTTTT. This gives the protein CASSLSSGREKLFF. The genes are TRBV28 and TRBJ1-4; possible D gene TRBD1, 5 bases. Germline V lookup: CDR1 MDHEN, CDR2 SYDVKM. The V and J ends lost 2 bases and 8 bases respectively, with 12 bases between them. The CDR3 has 14 amino acids.